The clone carrying this TCR beta chain was observed a handful of times. This entry belongs to a study of blood T cell repertoires in COVID-19. Germline-derived CDR1 and CDR2 are ENHRY and SYGVKD. The CDR3 is 13 residues long. The ends were cut back, 3 bases at V and 1 base at J, with 6 bases in the middle. TCRdb's table, derived via immunoSEQ multiplex PCR, lists solely in-frame clones and lacks some. Here the sample spans under 500,000 clones, around 89% being singletons. The specimen sequenced was peripheral blood. The clonotype was recovered from a woman aged 30 to 39 with acute or convalescent COVID-19. The chain carries TRBV10-3 and TRBJ1-1; no definite D call. CDR3 in DNA: TGTGCCATCAGTGACCTGTGGAACACTGAAGCTTTCTTT. Translation: CAISDLWNTEAFF.